Included here is one TCR beta chain sequence, with context. Its antigen is still unknown. This sample was taken from a study of cytomegalovirus exposure and HLA in healthy donors. Study findings and constraints: For TCR beta chains, V- and J-gene trimming was later linked to a missense DCLRE1C variant.

With 60 Vbeta and 13 Jbeta primers, the PCR was carried out. This table comes from immunoSEQ multiplex PCR, and its TCRdb copy is limited to in-frame clones, with some not included. Its clone listing holds under 200,000 clones. Germline CDR1 and CDR2: SQVTM and ANQGSEA. V dropped 6 bases and J dropped 4; count of bases not matched to a gene: 8. This CDR3 has 13 amino acids. Sequenced input: PBMCs. V and J are TRBV29-1 and TRBJ2-7; 8 bases agree with TRBD1. The sequence came from a man aged 30 to 39 in good health and CMV-seronegative. CDR3 coding DNA: TGCAGCGTCCCAGGACAGGGAGTGTACGAGCAGTACTTC. It specifies CSVPGQGVYEQYF.